A single T cell receptor beta chain is shown here with its context. The CDR3 is 15 amino acids. The germline gives CDR1 SGHRS, CDR2 YFSETQ. V shed 4 bases, J shed 4 bases, and the junction held 5 bases outside the gene matches. The data derive from a study of cytomegalovirus exposure and HLA in healthy donors. The PCR had 60 Vbeta and 13 Jbeta primers. Using immunoSEQ multiplex PCR, the repertoire was profiled, and TCRdb retains in-frame clones only, with some absent. The table lists some 190,000 clones, approximately 80% of them singletons, with approximately 1.1% in the top ten. The sequencing input was PBMCs. The TCR comes from a woman aged 40 to 50 in good health and CMV-seronegative. The chain carries TRBV5-1 and TRBJ1-1, with 12 bases fitting TRBD1. Written as DNA, the CDR3 is TGCGCCAGCAGCGGCGGGACAGGGGGCCTCACTGAAGCTTTCTTT. Encoded protein: CASSGGTGGLTEAFF.